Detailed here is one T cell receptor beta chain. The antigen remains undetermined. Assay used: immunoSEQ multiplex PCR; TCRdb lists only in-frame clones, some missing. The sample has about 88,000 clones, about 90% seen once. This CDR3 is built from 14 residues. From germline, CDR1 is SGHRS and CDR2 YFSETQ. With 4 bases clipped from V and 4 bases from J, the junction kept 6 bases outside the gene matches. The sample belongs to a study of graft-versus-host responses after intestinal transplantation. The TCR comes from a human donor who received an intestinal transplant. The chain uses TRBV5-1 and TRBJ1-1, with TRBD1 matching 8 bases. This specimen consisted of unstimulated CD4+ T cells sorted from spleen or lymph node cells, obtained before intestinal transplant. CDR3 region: CASSGQGAGTEAFF. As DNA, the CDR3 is TGCGCCAGCAGCGGGCAGGGGGCGGGCACTGAAGCTTTCTTT. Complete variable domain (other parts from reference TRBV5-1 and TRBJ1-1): KAGVTQTPRYLIKTRGQQVTLSCSPISGHRSVSWYQQTPGQGLQFLFEYFSETQRNKGNFPGRFSGRQFSNSRSEMNVSTLELGDSALYLCASSGQGAGTEAFFGQGTRLTVV.